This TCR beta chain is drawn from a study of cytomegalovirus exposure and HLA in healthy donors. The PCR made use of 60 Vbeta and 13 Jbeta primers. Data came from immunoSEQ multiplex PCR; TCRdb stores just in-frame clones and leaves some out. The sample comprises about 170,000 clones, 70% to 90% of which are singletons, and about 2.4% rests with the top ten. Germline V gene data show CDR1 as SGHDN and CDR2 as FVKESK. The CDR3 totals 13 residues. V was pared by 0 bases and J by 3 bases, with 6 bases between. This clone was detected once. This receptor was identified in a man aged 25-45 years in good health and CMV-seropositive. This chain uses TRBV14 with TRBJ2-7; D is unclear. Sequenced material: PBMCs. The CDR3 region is CASSQDRSYEQYF. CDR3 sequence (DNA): TGTGCCAGCAGCCAAGACCGGAGCTACGAGCAGTACTTC.